This is a list of T cell receptor beta chains from one sample in a study of OX40 agonist ivuxolimab in advanced cancers. Produced via immunoSEQ multiplex PCR; TCRdb's table is partial and in-frame only. The data show approximately 44,000 clones, around 93% seen once. This sample comprised CD4+ or CD8+ T cells sorted from blood, obtained in a trial of the OX40 agonist ivuxolimab. Source of these receptors: an adult with an advanced solid tumor such as melanoma, head and neck, liver or kidney cancer. Each CDR3 is given with its conserved first and last residue. D genes are given only for firm matches. Size values are once, few and many counts, or a class for expanded clones, and some rows have none.

j_call	d_call	cdr3_length	clone_size	v_call	cdr3_aa	cdr3_nt
TRBJ2-1	TRBD2	13	.	TRBV6-5	CASSGTSGVEQFF	TGTGCCAGCAGTGGAACTAGCGGGGTAGAGCAGTTCTTC
TRBJ2-7	.	14	few	TRBV13	CASSTRDGFYEQYF	TGTGCCAGCAGCACGCGGGACGGCTTCTACGAGCAGTACTTC
TRBJ2-7	TRBD1	16	.	TRBV9	CASSVGGPDRAYEQYF	TGTGCCAGCAGCGTAGGCGGTCCGGACAGGGCGTACGAGCAGTACTTC
TRBJ2-1	.	12	.	TRBV7-9	CASSPPGGEQFF	TGTGCCAGCAGCCCCCCCGGGGGCGAGCAGTTCTTC
TRBJ2-1	.	15	.	TRBV6-6	CASSYSFREYNEQFF	TGTGCCAGCAGTTACTCATTCAGGGAGTACAATGAGCAGTTCTTC
TRBJ2-3	TRBD1	15	.	TRBV7-8	CASSSWTGSTDTQYF	TGTGCCAGCAGCTCCTGGACAGGTAGCACAGATACGCAGTATTTT
TRBJ2-1	TRBD2	15	many	TRBV6-5	CASCPGLAGRDEQFF	TGTGCCAGCTGCCCGGGACTAGCGGGACGGGATGAGCAGTTCTTC
TRBJ2-7	TRBD2	18	few	TRBV19	CASSPASGRPPVTGEQYF	TGTGCCAGTAGTCCAGCTAGCGGGAGGCCACCCGTGACTGGGGAGCAGTACTTC
TRBJ2-3	.	15	.	TRBV21-1	CASSRGLASTDTQYF	TGTGCCAGCAGCCGGGGACTAGCGAGCACAGATACGCAGTATTTT
TRBJ2-7	.	14	.	TRBV5-1	CASSLAPGVNEQYF	TGCGCCAGCAGCTTGGCACCGGGAGTAAACGAGCAGTACTTC
TRBJ2-3	.	10	.	TRBV20-1	CSARIDTQYF	TGCAGTGCTAGAATAGATACGCAGTATTTT
TRBJ2-7	.	14	.	TRBV5-6	CASSPSPGSYEQYF	TGTGCCAGCAGCCCCTCCCCGGGCAGTTACGAGCAGTACTTC
TRBJ2-7	TRBD1	14	once	TRBV6-1	CASSELGSMGQMYF	TGTGCCAGCAGTGAATTAGGGTCGATGGGACAGATGTACTTC
TRBJ2-7	.	13	.	TRBV5-5	CASSLDLASEQYF	TGTGCCAGCAGCTTAGATCTAGCGAGCGAGCAGTACTTC
TRBJ2-7	TRBD1	15	.	TRBV27	CASSSTGTGDYEQYF	TGTGCCAGCAGTTCCACCGGGACAGGGGACTACGAGCAGTACTTC
TRBJ2-7	.	13	.	TRBV10-3	CAIRSGGSYEQYF	TGTGCCATCAGATCCGGGGGTTCCTACGAGCAGTACTTC
TRBJ2-3	.	15	.	TRBV6-1	CASMLGTAGPDTQYF	TGTGCCAGCATGCTGGGGACGGCCGGCCCAGATACGCAGTATTTT
TRBJ2-7	.	13	.	TRBV25-1	CASSDLGGPEQYF	TGTGCCAGCAGCGATTTGGGGGGGCCCGAGCAGTACTTC
TRBJ2-1	.	14	.	TRBV28	CASRPPGAYNEQFF	TGTGCCAGCAGGCCACCGGGAGCCTACAATGAGCAGTTCTTC
TRBJ2-1	TRBD2	15	.	TRBV27	CASSFPGLAYNEQFF	TGTGCCAGCAGTTTCCCGGGACTAGCGTACAATGAGCAGTTCTTC
TRBJ1-5	.	14	.	TRBV7-8	CASSLGAGNQPQHF	TGTGCCAGCAGCTTAGGGGCAGGGAATCAGCCCCAGCATTTT
TRBJ1-2	.	13	.	TRBV7-6	CASSSRGDYGYTF	TGTGCCAGCAGCTCTCGGGGCGACTATGGCTACACCTTC
TRBJ2-1	.	13	.	TRBV28	CASSGGLYNEQFF	TGTGCCAGCAGTGGGGGACTTTACAATGAGCAGTTCTTC
TRBJ1-1	TRBD1	14	once	TRBV10-3	CAISLRTGNTEAFF	TGTGCCATCAGTTTAAGGACAGGCAACACTGAAGCTTTCTTT
TRBJ2-4	TRBD2	12	.	TRBV29-1	CSVTSGKNIQYF	TGCAGCGTCACTAGCGGGAAAAACATTCAGTACTTC
TRBJ2-7	TRBD2	18	.	TRBV4-2	CASSQDPGSGRGSYEQYF	TGTGCCAGCAGCCAAGATCCAGGTAGCGGGAGAGGCTCCTACGAGCAGTACTTC
TRBJ1-4	.	13	.	TRBV7-9	CASSYRSLEKLFF	TGTGCCAGCAGCTATAGGAGTTTGGAAAAACTGTTTTTT
TRBJ2-3	TRBD2	15	.	TRBV7-8	CASSLGLAGSDTQYF	TGTGCCAGCAGCTTAGGACTAGCGGGTTCAGATACGCAGTATTTT
TRBJ2-5	TRBD1	16	once	TRBV28	CASSLGPGGVRETQYF	TGTGCCAGCAGCCTGGGTCCAGGGGGCGTTAGGGAGACCCAGTACTTC
TRBJ2-1	.	16	.	TRBV7-9	CASSLERTVRYNEQFF	TGTGCCAGCAGCTTAGAAAGGACAGTCCGATACAATGAGCAGTTCTTC
TRBJ1-5	.	14	once	TRBV27	CASRPYSGNQPQHF	TGTGCCAGCAGACCTTATAGCGGCAATCAGCCCCAGCATTTT